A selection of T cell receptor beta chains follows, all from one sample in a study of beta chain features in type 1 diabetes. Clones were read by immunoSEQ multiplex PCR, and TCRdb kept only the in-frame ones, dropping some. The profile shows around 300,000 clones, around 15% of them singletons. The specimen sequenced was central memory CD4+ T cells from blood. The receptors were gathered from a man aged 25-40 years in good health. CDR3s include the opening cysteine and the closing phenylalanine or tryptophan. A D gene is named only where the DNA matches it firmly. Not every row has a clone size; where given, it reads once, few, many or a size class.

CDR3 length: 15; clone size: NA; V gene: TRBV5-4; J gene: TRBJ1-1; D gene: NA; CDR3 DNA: TGTGCCAGCAGCTTAGAAAGGGGTTTGGGCACTGAAGCTTTCTTT; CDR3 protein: CASSLERGLGTEAFF
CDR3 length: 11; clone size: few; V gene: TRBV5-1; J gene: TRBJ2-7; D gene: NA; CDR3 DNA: TGCGCCAGCAGCTCCTCCTACGAGCAGTACTTC; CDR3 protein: CASSSSYEQYF
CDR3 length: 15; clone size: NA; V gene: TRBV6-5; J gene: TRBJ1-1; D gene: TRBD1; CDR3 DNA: TGTGCCAGCAGTTACCAGGGGCCAGGGGGCACTGAAGCTTTCTTT; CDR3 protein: CASSYQGPGGTEAFF
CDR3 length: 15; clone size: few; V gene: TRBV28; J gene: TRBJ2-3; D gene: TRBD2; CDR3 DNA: TGTGCCAGCAGTGCGACTAGCGGGAGCACAGATACGCAGTATTTT; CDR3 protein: CASSATSGSTDTQYF
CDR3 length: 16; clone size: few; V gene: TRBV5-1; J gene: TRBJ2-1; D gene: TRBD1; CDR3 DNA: TGCGCCAGCAGCCGCGGGACAGGGGGATCCTACAATGAGCAGTTCTTC; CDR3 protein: CASSRGTGGSYNEQFF
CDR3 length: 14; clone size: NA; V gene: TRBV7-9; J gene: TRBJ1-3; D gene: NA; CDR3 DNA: TGTGCCAGCAGCTTAGCCGGGAGTGGAAACACCATATATTTT; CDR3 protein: CASSLAGSGNTIYF
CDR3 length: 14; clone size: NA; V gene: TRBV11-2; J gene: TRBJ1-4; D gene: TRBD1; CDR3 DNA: TGTGCCAGCAGCTTAAGACAGGGAGGTGAAAAACTGTTTTTT; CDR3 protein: CASSLRQGGEKLFF
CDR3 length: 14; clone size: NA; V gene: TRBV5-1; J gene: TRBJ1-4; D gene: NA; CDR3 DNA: TGCGCCACCCGCCCAACCCAAACCGGTGAAAAACTGTTTTTT; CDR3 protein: CATRPTQTGEKLFF
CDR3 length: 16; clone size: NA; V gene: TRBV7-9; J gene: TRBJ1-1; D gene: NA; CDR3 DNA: TGTGCCAGCACCCCGGGGGAGGGCAGGCAGAACACTGAAGCTTTCTTT; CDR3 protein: CASTPGEGRQNTEAFF
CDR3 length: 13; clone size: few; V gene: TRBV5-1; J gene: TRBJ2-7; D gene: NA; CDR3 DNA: TGCGCCAGCAGCTCAGGGTCCTCCTACGAGCAGTACTTC; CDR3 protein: CASSSGSSYEQYF
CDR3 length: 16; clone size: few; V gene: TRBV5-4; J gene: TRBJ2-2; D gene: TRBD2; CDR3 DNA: TGTGCCAGCAGCTTGAGAGGCGGGGGGAACACCGGGGAGCTGTTTTTT; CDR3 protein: CASSLRGGGNTGELFF
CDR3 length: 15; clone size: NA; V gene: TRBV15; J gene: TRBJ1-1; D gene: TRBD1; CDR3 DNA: TGTGCCACCAGCAGAGACCGGACAGGGGGCACTGAAGCTTTCTTT; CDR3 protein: CATSRDRTGGTEAFF
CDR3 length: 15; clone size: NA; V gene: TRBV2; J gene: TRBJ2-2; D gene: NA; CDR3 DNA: TGTGCCAGCAAGGTACAGAGGGGGTCGGCCGGGGAGCTGTTTTTT; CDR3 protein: CASKVQRGSAGELFF
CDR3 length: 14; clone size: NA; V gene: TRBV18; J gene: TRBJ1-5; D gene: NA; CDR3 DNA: TGTGCCAGCTCACCACTCGGTAGCAATCAGCCCCAGCATTTT; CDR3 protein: CASSPLGSNQPQHF
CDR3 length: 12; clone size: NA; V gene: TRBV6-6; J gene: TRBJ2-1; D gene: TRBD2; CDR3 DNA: TGTGCCAGCACTAAGACTAGCGGAGAGCAGTTCTTC; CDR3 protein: CASTKTSGEQFF
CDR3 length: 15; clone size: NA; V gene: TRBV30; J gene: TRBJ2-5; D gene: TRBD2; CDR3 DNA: TGTGCCTGGAGCCCAGCGGGAGTAAGTTTGGAGACCCAGTACTTC; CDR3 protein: CAWSPAGVSLETQYF
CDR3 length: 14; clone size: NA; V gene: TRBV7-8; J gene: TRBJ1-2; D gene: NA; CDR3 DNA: TGTGCCAGCAGCTCAACCCGCCTCGGGGGAGACTACACCTTC; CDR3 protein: CASSSTRLGGDYTF
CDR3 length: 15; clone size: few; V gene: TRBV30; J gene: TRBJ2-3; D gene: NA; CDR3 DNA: TGTGCCAGTAGTCCGCGGGAAGGACCCACAGATACGCAGTATTTT; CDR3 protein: CASSPREGPTDTQYF
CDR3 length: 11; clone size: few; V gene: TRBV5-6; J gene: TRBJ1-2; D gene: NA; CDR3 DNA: TGTGCCAGCAGCTTAAGGTCTGGCTACACCTTC; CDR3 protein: CASSLRSGYTF
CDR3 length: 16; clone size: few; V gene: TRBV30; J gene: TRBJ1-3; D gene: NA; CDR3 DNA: TGTGCCTGGGCCCCTGACAGGACTCACTCTGGAAACACCATATATTTT; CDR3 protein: CAWAPDRTHSGNTIYF
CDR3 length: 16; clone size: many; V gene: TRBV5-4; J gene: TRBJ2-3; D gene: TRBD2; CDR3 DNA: TGTGCCAGCAGCTTAGTAGGGACTAGCTGGCCAGATACGCAGTATTTT; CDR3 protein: CASSLVGTSWPDTQYF
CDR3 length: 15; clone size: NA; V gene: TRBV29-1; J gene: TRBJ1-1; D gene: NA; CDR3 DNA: TGCAGCGCCCAAAACAAACAGGGCCCAAACACTGAAGCTTTCTTT; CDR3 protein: CSAQNKQGPNTEAFF
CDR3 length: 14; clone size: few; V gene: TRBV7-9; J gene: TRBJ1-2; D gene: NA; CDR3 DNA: TGTGCCAGCAGCTTAGCAGGAGCTAACTATGGCTACACCTTC; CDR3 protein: CASSLAGANYGYTF
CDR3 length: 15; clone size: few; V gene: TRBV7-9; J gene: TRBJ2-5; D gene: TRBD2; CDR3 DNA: TGTGCCAGCAGCTCAATGGGAGGGGTCCAAGAGACCCAGTACTTC; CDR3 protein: CASSSMGGVQETQYF
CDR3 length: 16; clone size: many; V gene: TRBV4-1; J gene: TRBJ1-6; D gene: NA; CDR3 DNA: TGCGCCAGCAGCCAAACCCCGGGCAGGAAGAATTCACCCCTCCACTTT; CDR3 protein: CASSQTPGRKNSPLHF
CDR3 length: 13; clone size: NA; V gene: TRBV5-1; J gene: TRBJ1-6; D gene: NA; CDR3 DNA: TGCGCCAGCAGCTTGTCAGAGAGGTCACCCCTCCACTTT; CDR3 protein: CASSLSERSPLHF
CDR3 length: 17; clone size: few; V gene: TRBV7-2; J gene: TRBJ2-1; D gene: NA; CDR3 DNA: TGCGCCAGCAGCCAAGCTTCTCGTTCCCACAGTGGTATTGAGCAGTTCTTC; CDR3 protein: CASSQASRSHSGIEQFF
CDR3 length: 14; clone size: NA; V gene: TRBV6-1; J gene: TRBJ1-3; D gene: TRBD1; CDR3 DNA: TGTGCCAGCAGACGGGACAGGGATGGAAACACCATATATTTT; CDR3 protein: CASRRDRDGNTIYF
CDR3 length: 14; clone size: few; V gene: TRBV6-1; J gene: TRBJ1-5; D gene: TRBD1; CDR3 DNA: TGTGCCAGCAGTGAGACAGGGGACAATCAGCCCCAGCATTTT; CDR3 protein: CASSETGDNQPQHF
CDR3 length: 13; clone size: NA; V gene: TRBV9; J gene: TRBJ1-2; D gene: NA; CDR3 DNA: TGTGCCAGCAGCGTAGACTTGGGCGGTGGCTACACCTTC; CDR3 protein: CASSVDLGGGYTF
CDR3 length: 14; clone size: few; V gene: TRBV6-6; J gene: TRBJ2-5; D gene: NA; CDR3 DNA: TGTGCCAGCAGTTACCGAGGGACCCAAGAGACCCAGTACTTC; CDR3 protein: CASSYRGTQETQYF
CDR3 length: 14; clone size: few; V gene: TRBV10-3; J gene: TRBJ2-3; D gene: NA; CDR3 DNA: TGTGCCATCCGTCGGGACTCCCACACAGATACGCAGTATTTT; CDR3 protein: CAIRRDSHTDTQYF
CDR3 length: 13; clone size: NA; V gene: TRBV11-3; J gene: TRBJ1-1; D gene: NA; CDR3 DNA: TGTGCCAGCAGCTTAGTTGGTAACACTGAAGCTTTCTTT; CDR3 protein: CASSLVGNTEAFF
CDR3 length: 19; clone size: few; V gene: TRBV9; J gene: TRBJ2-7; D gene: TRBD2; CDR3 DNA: TGTGCCAGCAGAAAGTCCTTTAGGGGACTAGCGGGTCTACCCTACGAGCAGTACTTC; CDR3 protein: CASRKSFRGLAGLPYEQYF
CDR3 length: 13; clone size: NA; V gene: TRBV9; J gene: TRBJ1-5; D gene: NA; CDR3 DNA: TGTGCCAGCGGGGGGGACGGGGGACAGCCCCAGCATTTT; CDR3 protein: CASGGDGGQPQHF
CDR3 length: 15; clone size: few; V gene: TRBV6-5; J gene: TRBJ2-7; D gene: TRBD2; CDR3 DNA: TGTGCCAGCAGCATACATAGCGGGGGGATGTACGAGCAGTACTTC; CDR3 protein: CASSIHSGGMYEQYF
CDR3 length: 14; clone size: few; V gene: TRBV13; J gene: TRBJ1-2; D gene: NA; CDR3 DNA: TGTGCCAGCAGCTTAGAAGGTCAGGTCTATGGCTACACCTTC; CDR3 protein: CASSLEGQVYGYTF
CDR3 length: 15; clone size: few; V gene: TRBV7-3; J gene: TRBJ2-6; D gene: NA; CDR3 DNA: TGTGCCAGCAGCCGACAGCACTCTGGGGCCAACGTCCTGACTTTC; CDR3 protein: CASSRQHSGANVLTF
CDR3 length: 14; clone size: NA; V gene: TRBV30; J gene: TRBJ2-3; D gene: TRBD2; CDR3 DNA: TGTGCCTGGAGTCGGGTAGCGGGAGCAGATACGCAGTATTTT; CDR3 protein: CAWSRVAGADTQYF
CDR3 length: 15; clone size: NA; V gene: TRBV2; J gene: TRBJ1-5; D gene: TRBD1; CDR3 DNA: TGTGCCAGCGGACCCACAGGGGGTAGCAATCAGCCCCAGCATTTT; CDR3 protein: CASGPTGGSNQPQHF
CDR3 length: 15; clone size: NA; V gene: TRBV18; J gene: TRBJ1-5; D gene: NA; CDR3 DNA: TGTGCCAGCTCAATCGGGGCTGGTAGCAATCAGCCCCAGCATTTT; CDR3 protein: CASSIGAGSNQPQHF
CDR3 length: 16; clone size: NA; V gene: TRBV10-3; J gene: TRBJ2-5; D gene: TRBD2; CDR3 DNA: TGTGCCATCAGTGAGGGACTAGCGGGGGTTCAAGAGACCCAGTACTTC; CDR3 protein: CAISEGLAGVQETQYF
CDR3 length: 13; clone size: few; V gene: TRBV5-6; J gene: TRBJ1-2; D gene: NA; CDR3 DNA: TGTGCCAGCAGCTTGTTAGGATCGGACGGCTACACCTTC; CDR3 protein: CASSLLGSDGYTF
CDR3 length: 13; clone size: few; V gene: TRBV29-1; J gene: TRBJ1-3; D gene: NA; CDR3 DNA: TGCAGCGTTGATTCCAGCTCTGGAAACACCATATATTTT; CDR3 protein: CSVDSSSGNTIYF
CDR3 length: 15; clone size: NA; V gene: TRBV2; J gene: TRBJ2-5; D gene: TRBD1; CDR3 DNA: TGTGCCAGCAGGGAGTACAGGGGTTCTTTGGAGACCCAGTACTTC; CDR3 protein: CASREYRGSLETQYF
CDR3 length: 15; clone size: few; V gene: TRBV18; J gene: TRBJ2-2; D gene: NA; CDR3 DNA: TGTGCCAGCTCACCAACCTCGGGGAACACCGGGGAGCTGTTTTTT; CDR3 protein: CASSPTSGNTGELFF
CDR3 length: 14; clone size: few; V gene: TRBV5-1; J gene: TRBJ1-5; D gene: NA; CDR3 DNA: TGCGCCAGCAGCTTCGAGGGATTTGGTCAGCCCCAGCATTTT; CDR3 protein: CASSFEGFGQPQHF
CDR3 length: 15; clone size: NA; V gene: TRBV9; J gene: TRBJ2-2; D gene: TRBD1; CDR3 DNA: TGTGCCAGCAGCGGGGACAGGGCGAACACCGGGGAGCTGTTTTTT; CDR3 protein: CASSGDRANTGELFF
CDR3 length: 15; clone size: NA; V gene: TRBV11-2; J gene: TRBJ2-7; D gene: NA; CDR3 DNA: TGTGCCAGCAGCTTACAAGACAGGAACTCCTACGAGCAGTACTTC; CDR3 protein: CASSLQDRNSYEQYF
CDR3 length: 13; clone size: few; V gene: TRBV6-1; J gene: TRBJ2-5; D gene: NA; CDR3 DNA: TGTGCCAGCAGCTTCGGGTCAGGAGAGACCCAGTACTTC; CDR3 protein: CASSFGSGETQYF
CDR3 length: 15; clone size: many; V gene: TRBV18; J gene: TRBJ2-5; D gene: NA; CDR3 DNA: TGTGCCAGCTCCTACACGAGGGAGATACAAGAGACCCAGTACTTC; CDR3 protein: CASSYTREIQETQYF
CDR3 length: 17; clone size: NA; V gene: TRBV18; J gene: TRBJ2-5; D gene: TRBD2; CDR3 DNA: TGTGCCAGCTCACTACAGAGACTAGCGGCCTCCCAAGAGACCCAGTACTTC; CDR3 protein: CASSLQRLAASQETQYF
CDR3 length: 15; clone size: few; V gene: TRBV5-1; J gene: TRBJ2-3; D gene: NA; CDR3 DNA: TGCGCCAGCAGCTGGGCATTCGATAGCACAGATACGCAGTATTTT; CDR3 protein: CASSWAFDSTDTQYF